This is a list of T cell receptor beta chains from one sample in a study of blood T cell repertoires in COVID-19. Profiled with immunoSEQ multiplex PCR; TCRdb holds only in-frame clones, not every one. The repertoire holds about 87,000 clones, with around 87% as singletons. Sequenced: peripheral blood. Every receptor here comes from a woman aged 80 or over with acute or convalescent COVID-19. Each CDR3 is given with its conserved first and last residue. The D gene is left open where the match is weak. Size is stated for part of the rows, as once, few or many counts, or as a class when the clone is expanded.

J gene: TRBJ1-1
D gene: -
clone size: -
V gene: TRBV6-2/TRBV6-3
CDR3 protein: CASSYQGLNTEAFF
CDR3 DNA: TGTGCCAGCAGTTATCAGGGGCTGAACACTGAAGCTTTCTTT

J gene: TRBJ1-5
D gene: TRBD1
clone size: -
V gene: TRBV19
CDR3 protein: CASSHGTGGTQPQHF
CDR3 DNA: TGTGCCAGTAGTCATGGGACAGGGGGAACTCAGCCCCAGCATTTT

J gene: TRBJ1-2
D gene: -
clone size: -
V gene: TRBV19
CDR3 protein: CASTGLVATNYGYTF
CDR3 DNA: TGTGCCAGTACGGGTCTGGTTGCGACCAACTATGGCTACACCTTC

J gene: TRBJ2-3
D gene: TRBD2
clone size: -
V gene: TRBV4-3
CDR3 protein: CASSQEAGTSGGVRSTDTQYF
CDR3 DNA: TGCGCCAGCAGCCAAGAAGCCGGGACTAGCGGGGGGGTTAGGAGCACAGATACGCAGTATTTT

J gene: TRBJ2-3
D gene: TRBD2
clone size: -
V gene: TRBV7-3
CDR3 protein: CASSWGLGSDTQYF
CDR3 DNA: TGTGCCAGCAGCTGGGGACTAGGATCAGATACGCAGTATTTT

J gene: TRBJ2-1
D gene: TRBD2
clone size: -
V gene: TRBV7-2
CDR3 protein: CASSLMVAGGRNEQFF
CDR3 DNA: TGTGCCAGCAGCTTAATGGTAGCGGGGGGAAGGAATGAGCAGTTCTTC

J gene: TRBJ2-1
D gene: TRBD2
clone size: -
V gene: TRBV5-1
CDR3 protein: CASRLGDYSYNEQFF
CDR3 DNA: TGCGCCAGCAGATTGGGGGACTACTCCTACAATGAGCAGTTCTTC

J gene: TRBJ1-2
D gene: TRBD1
clone size: -
V gene: TRBV29-1
CDR3 protein: CSVEKARGPSGYTF
CDR3 DNA: TGCAGCGTTGAAAAGGCCAGGGGGCCGAGTGGCTACACCTTC

J gene: TRBJ1-4
D gene: TRBD1
clone size: -
V gene: TRBV25-1
CDR3 protein: CASSVFGTGNEKLFF
CDR3 DNA: TGTGCCAGCAGTGTATTCGGGACAGGGAATGAAAAACTGTTTTTT

J gene: TRBJ2-7
D gene: TRBD2
clone size: -
V gene: TRBV19
CDR3 protein: CASSLGTSGEQYF
CDR3 DNA: TGTGCCAGTAGCCTCGGGACTAGCGGGGAGCAGTACTTC

J gene: TRBJ1-5
D gene: TRBD1
clone size: -
V gene: TRBV19
CDR3 protein: CASSVGTGRDQPQHF
CDR3 DNA: TGTGCCAGTAGTGTCGGGACAGGGAGAGATCAGCCCCAGCATTTT

J gene: TRBJ2-1
D gene: TRBD1
clone size: -
V gene: TRBV7-9
CDR3 protein: CASSPGTGVNEQFF
CDR3 DNA: TGTGCCAGCAGCCCCGGGACAGGGGTCAATGAGCAGTTCTTC

J gene: TRBJ2-3
D gene: TRBD2
clone size: -
V gene: TRBV7-3
CDR3 protein: CASSSTSGGLSDTQYF
CDR3 DNA: TGTGCCAGCAGCTCTACTAGCGGGGGGCTGTCAGATACGCAGTATTTT

J gene: TRBJ1-1
D gene: -
clone size: once
V gene: TRBV7-3
CDR3 protein: CASSLKQNTEAFF
CDR3 DNA: TGTGCCAGCAGCTTAAAACAGAACACTGAAGCTTTCTTT

J gene: TRBJ2-5
D gene: TRBD2
clone size: few
V gene: TRBV5-4
CDR3 protein: CASSQLAEETQYF
CDR3 DNA: TGTGCCAGCAGCCAACTAGCGGAAGAGACCCAGTACTTC

J gene: TRBJ2-4
D gene: -
clone size: -
V gene: TRBV3-1/TRBV3-2
CDR3 protein: CASSQAGAKNIQYF
CDR3 DNA: TGTGCCAGCAGCCAAGCAGGCGCCAAAAACATTCAGTACTTC

J gene: TRBJ1-2
D gene: -
clone size: once
V gene: TRBV15
CDR3 protein: CATSPDIGGKYGYTF
CDR3 DNA: TGTGCCACCAGCCCCGACATTGGAGGGAAGTATGGCTACACCTTC

J gene: TRBJ2-2
D gene: -
clone size: -
V gene: TRBV5-5
CDR3 protein: CASSLGQLTGELFF
CDR3 DNA: TGTGCCAGCAGCTTGGGACAGCTCACCGGGGAGCTGTTTTTT

J gene: TRBJ1-3
D gene: -
clone size: -
V gene: TRBV7-9
CDR3 protein: CASSLGAGSGNTIYF
CDR3 DNA: TGTGCCAGCAGCTTAGGGGCAGGCTCTGGAAACACCATATATTTT

J gene: TRBJ2-7
D gene: TRBD2
clone size: -
V gene: TRBV27
CDR3 protein: CASSLSSAGGGQYF
CDR3 DNA: TGTGCCAGCAGTTTATCTTCCGCGGGCGGGGGGCAGTACTTC

J gene: TRBJ1-2
D gene: -
clone size: -
V gene: TRBV7-2
CDR3 protein: CASSLDGGSGYTF
CDR3 DNA: TGTGCCAGCAGCTTAGACGGCGGTAGTGGCTACACCTTC

J gene: TRBJ2-7
D gene: -
clone size: -
V gene: TRBV6-5
CDR3 protein: CASRKQGYEQYF
CDR3 DNA: TGTGCCAGCAGAAAACAGGGCTACGAGCAGTACTTC

J gene: TRBJ2-5
D gene: TRBD1
clone size: -
V gene: TRBV4-3
CDR3 protein: CASSQEGTAWETQYF
CDR3 DNA: TGCGCCAGCAGCCAAGAAGGGACAGCTTGGGAGACCCAGTACTTC

J gene: TRBJ2-3
D gene: TRBD2
clone size: -
V gene: TRBV5-1
CDR3 protein: CASSRSGTSGDTQYF
CDR3 DNA: TGCGCCAGCAGCAGATCCGGGACTAGCGGAGATACGCAGTATTTT

J gene: TRBJ1-1
D gene: -
clone size: -
V gene: TRBV6-2/TRBV6-3
CDR3 protein: CASSYQGGAFF
CDR3 DNA: TGTGCCAGCAGTTATCAGGGCGGCGCTTTCTTT

J gene: TRBJ1-6
D gene: TRBD1
clone size: -
V gene: TRBV30
CDR3 protein: CAWETGGLFNSPLHF
CDR3 DNA: TGTGCCTGGGAAACAGGGGGCCTCTTTAATTCACCCCTCCACTTT

J gene: TRBJ2-5
D gene: TRBD1
clone size: -
V gene: TRBV3-1/TRBV3-2
CDR3 protein: CASSHRGTGNQETQYF
CDR3 DNA: TGTGCCAGCAGCCATCGCGGGACAGGCAACCAAGAGACCCAGTACTTC

J gene: TRBJ1-6
D gene: TRBD1
clone size: -
V gene: TRBV5-8
CDR3 protein: CASSSTGTGVNSPLHF
CDR3 DNA: TGTGCCAGCAGTTCGACTGGGACAGGGGTTAATTCACCCCTCCACTTT

J gene: TRBJ1-2
D gene: -
clone size: -
V gene: TRBV24-1
CDR3 protein: CATSDSRGSNYGYTF
CDR3 DNA: TGTGCCACCAGTGATTCAAGGGGGTCTAACTATGGCTACACCTTC

J gene: TRBJ2-1
D gene: -
clone size: -
V gene: TRBV7-9
CDR3 protein: CASSLAPSVQHNEQFF
CDR3 DNA: TGTGCCAGCAGCTTAGCTCCCAGCGTACAACACAATGAGCAGTTCTTC